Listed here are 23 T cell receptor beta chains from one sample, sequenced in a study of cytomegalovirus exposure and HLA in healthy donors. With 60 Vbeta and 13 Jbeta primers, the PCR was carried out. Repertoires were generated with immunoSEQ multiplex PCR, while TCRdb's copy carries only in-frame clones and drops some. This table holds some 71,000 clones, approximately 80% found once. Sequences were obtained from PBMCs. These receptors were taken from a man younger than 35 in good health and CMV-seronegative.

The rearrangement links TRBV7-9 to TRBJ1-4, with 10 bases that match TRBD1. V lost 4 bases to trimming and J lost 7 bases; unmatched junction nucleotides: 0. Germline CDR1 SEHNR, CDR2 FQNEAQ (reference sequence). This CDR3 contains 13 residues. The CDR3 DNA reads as TGTGCCAGCAGCTGGGACAGGGGTGAAAAACTGTTTTTT. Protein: CASSWDRGEKLFF.

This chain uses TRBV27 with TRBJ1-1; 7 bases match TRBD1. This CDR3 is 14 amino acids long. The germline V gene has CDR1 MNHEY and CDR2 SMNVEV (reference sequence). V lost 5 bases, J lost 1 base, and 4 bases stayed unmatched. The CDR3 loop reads CASSPGTANTEAFF. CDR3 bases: TGTGCCAGCAGTCCCGGGACAGCGAACACTGAAGCTTTCTTT.

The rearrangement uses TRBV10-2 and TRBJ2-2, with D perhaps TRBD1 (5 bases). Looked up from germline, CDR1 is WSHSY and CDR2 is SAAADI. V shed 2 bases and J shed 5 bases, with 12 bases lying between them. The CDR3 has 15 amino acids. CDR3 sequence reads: CASSEPGLGTGELFF. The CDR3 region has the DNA TGCGCCAGCAGTGAGCCAGGGCTGGGTACCGGGGAGCTGTTTTTT.

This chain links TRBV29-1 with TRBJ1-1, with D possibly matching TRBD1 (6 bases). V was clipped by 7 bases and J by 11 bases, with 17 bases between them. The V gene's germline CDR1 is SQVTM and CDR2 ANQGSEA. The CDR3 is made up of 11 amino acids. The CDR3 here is CSAQVQGRAFF. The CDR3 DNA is TGCAGCGCCCAAGTTCAGGGGCGGGCTTTCTTT.

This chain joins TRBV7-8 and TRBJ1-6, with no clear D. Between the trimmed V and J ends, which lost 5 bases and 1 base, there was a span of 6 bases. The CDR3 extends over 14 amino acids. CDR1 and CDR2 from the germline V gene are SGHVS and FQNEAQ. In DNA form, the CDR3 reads TGTGCCAGCAGCCCCGGGTCCTATAATTCACCCCTCCACTTT. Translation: CASSPGSYNSPLHF.

The chain's CDR3 is CASGLRGNYNEQFF. In DNA, the CDR3 is TGTGCTAGTGGTTTGCGGGGGAACTACAATGAGCAGTTCTTC. V usage is TRBV12-5 and J usage is TRBJ2-1; perhaps TRBD2 as D (6 bases). Per the germline V gene, CDR1 is LGHNT and CDR2 is FRNRAP. Trimming left V 2 bases short and J 3 bases short, with 8 bases between. The CDR3 loop spans 14 amino acids.

CDR3 sequence: CASRPPRTGAPYEQYF. The CDR3 nucleotides read TGTGCCAGCAGGCCCCCACGGACAGGGGCCCCCTACGAGCAGTACTTC. The genes are TRBV2 and TRBJ2-7, with 9 bases matching TRBD1. With V trimmed by 6 bases and J by 2 bases, 11 bases remained unmatched. Per the germline V gene, CDR1 is SNHLY and CDR2 is FYNNEI. This CDR3 is 16 amino acids long.

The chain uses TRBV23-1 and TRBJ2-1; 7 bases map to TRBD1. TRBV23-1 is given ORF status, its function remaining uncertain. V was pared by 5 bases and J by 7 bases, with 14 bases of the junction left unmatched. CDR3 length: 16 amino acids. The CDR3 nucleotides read TGCGCCAGCAGTTATACGACAGGGCAGAAGGGTAATGAGCAGTTCTTC. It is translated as CASSYTTGQKGNEQFF.

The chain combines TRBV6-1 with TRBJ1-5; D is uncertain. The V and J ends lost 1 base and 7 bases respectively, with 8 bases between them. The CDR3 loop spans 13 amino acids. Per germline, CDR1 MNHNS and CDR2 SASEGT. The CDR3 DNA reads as TGTGCCAGCAGTGAAGGCAGTCCGCAGCCCCAGCATTTT. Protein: CASSEGSPQPQHF.

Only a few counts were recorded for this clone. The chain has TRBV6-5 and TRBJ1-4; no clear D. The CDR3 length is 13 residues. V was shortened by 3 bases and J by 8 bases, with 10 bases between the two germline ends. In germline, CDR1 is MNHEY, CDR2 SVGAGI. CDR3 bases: TGTGCCAGCAGTTATCGAGGTCGCGAAAAACTGTTTTTT. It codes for CASSYRGREKLFF.

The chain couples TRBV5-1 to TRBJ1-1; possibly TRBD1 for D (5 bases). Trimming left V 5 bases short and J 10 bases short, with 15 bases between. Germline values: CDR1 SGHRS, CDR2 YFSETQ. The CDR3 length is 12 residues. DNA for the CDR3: TGCGCCAGCAGGGGGGGACGTTCGGTAGCTTTCTTT. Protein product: CASRGGRSVAFF.

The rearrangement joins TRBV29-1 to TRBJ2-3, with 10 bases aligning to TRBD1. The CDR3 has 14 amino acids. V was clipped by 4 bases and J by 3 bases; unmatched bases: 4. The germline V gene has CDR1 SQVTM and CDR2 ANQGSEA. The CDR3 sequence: CSVGDRGLTDTQYF. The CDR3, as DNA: TGCAGCGTTGGGGACAGGGGATTGACAGATACGCAGTATTTT.

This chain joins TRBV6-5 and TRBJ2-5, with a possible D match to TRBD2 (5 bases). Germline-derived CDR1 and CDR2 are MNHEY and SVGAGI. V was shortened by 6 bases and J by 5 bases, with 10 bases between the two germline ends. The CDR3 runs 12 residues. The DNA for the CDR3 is TGTGCCAGCAGCCCGTCTAGCGAGACCCAGTACTTC. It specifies CASSPSSETQYF.

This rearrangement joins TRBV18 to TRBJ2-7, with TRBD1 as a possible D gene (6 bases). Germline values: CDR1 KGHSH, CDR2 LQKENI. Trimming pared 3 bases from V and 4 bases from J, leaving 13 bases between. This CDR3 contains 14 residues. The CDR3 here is CASSPTGHLYEQYV. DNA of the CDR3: TGTGCCAGCTCACCTACGGGACACCTATACGAGCAGTACGTC.

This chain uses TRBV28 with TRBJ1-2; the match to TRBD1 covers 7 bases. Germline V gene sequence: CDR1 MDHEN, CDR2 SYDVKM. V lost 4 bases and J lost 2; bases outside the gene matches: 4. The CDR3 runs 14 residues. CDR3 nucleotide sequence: TGTGCCAGCAGTTCTCAGGGGGACAACTATGGCTACACCTTC. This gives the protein CASSSQGDNYGYTF.

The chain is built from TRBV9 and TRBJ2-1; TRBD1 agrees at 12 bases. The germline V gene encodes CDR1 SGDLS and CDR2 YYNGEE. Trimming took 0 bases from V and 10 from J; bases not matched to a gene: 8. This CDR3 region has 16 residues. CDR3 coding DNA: TGTGCCAGCAGCGTAGCTCTGGGACAGGGGGCTAGGGAGCAGTTCTTC. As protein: CASSVALGQGAREQFF.

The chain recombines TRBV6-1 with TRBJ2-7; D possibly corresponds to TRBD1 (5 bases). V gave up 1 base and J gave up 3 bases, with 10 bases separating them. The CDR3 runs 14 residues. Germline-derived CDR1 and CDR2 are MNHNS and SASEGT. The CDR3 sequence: CASSEGGRSYEQYV. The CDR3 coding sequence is TGTGCCAGCAGTGAAGGGGGCAGGAGCTACGAGCAGTACGTC.

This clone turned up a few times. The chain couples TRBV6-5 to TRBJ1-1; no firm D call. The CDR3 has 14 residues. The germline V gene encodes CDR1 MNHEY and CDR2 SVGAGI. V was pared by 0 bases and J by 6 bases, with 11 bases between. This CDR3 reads CASSYSRVAAEAFF. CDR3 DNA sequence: TGTGCCAGCAGTTACTCGAGGGTCGCGGCTGAAGCTTTCTTT.

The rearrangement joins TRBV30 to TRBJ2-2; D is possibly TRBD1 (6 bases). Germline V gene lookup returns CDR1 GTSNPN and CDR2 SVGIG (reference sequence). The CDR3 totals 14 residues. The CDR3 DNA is TGTGCTCAAAGAACAGGGACGGGAACCGGGGAGCTGTTTTTT. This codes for CAQRTGTGTGELFF. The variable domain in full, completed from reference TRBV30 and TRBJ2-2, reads SQTIHQWPATLVQPVGSPLSLECTVEGTSNPNLYWYRQAAGRGLQLLFYSVGIGQISSEVPQNLSASRPQDRQFILSSKKLLLSDSGFYLCAQRTGTGTGELFFGEGSRLTVL.

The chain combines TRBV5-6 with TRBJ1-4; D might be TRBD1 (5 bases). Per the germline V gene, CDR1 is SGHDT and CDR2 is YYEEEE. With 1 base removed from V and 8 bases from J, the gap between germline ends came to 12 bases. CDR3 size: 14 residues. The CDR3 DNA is TGTGCCAGCAGCTTGTATGCGGGGCGGGAAAAACTGTTTTTT. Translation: CASSLYAGREKLFF.

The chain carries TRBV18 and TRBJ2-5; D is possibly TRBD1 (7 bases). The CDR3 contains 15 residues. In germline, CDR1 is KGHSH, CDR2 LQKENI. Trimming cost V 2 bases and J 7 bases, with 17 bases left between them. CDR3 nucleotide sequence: TGTGCCAGCTCACCAGACAGGGACCCCGGGGGGACCCAGTACTTC. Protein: CASSPDRDPGGTQYF.

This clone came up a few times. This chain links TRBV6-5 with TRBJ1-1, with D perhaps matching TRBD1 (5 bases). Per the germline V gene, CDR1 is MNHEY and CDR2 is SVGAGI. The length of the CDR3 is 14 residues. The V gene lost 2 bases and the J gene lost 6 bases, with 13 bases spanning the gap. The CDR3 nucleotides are TGTGCCAGCAGTTACCAAGGCGGGGCCGCTGAAGCTTTCTTT. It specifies CASSYQGGAAEAFF.

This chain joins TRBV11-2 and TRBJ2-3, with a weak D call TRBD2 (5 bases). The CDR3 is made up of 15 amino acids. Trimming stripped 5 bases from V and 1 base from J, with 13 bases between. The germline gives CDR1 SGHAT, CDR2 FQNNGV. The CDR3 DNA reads TGTGCCAGCAGCCTAGCACTCCCGGGCACAGATACGCAGTATTTT. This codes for CASSLALPGTDTQYF.